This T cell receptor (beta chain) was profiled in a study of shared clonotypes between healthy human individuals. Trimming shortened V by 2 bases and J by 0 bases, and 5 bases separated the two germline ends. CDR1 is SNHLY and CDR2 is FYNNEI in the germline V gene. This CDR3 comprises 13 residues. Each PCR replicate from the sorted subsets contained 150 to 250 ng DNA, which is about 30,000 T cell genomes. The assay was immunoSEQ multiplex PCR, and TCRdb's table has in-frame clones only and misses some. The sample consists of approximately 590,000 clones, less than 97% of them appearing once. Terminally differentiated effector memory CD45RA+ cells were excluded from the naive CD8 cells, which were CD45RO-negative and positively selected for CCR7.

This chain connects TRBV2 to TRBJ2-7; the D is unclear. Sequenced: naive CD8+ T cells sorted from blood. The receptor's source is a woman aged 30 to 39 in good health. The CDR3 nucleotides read TGTGCCAGCAGTGAAAACAGCTCCTACGAGCAGTACTTC. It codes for CASSENSSYEQYF.